This T cell receptor (beta chain) came from a study of T-cell memory formation after mild COVID-19. Study details: For the most part, TCR clusters were specific to one donor.

Study observations and caveats: Chiefly within CM and EM were the contracting CD4+ clones; CD8+ ones were within EMRA. A balance of CD4 and CD8 characterized clones contracting day 15 to 85, whereas later expanders leaned CD4+.

From the 5' RACE reads, TCRdb called clonotypes with MiXCR, one entry per CDR3 protein. The sample shows about 150,000 distinct CDR3 sequences, roughly 13% of them seen only once. This CDR3 is 14 amino acids long. Looked up from germline, CDR1 is SGHTA and CDR2 is FQGNSA. Deletions cut 5 bases from V and 4 bases from J, with 11 bases between. This clonotype has a handful of counts. Its cognate antigen is unknown. This rearrangement joins TRBV7-2 to TRBJ1-4; no reliable D call. The clonotype comes from a man younger than 35 who had mild COVID-19 (a few samples of this study predate the infection). Cell type and time point are not known. The sequencing input was PBMCs or a T cell subset sorted from them (not recorded which). The CDR3 reads CASSPQRINEKLFF. In nucleotides, the CDR3 is TGTGCCAGCAGCCCCCAAAGGATTAATGAAAAACTGTTTTTT.